These 9 T cell receptor beta chains came from one sample sequenced in a study of blood T cell repertoires in COVID-19. Some clones are missing from TCRdb's copy, which holds only in-frame ones; the method was immunoSEQ multiplex PCR. This table has roughly 240,000 clones, approximately 80% appearing once. Material for sequencing was peripheral blood. The source is a woman in her seventies with acute or convalescent COVID-19.

This clone came up once. The sample carries other DNA sequences with the same CDR3. The gene calls are TRBV7-2 and TRBJ1-2; TRBD1 agrees at 8 bases. J gave up 5 bases and V 5 bases, and 7 bases lay outside the gene matches. This CDR3 has 14 residues. The germline V gene has CDR1 SGHTA and CDR2 FQGNSA. CDR3 bases: TGTGCCAGCAGCCCGCAGGGGGCTGGGTATGGCTACACCTTC. Protein sequence: CASSPQGAGYGYTF.

This chain uses TRBV19 with TRBJ2-7; no clear D gene. V was pared by 1 base and J by 3 bases, with 10 bases between. The CDR3 contains 14 residues. The germline CDR1 and CDR2 sequences are LNHDA and SQIVND (reference sequence). The CDR3 spells CASSIGRGGYEQYF. The DNA of the CDR3 is TGTGCCAGTAGTATAGGAAGAGGTGGCTACGAGCAGTACTTC.

About this clone itself: Other DNA variants within this sample encode the same CDR3. The chain has TRBV5-1 and TRBJ2-1; D might be TRBD1 (6 bases). CDR1 and CDR2 (germline): SGHRS, YFSETQ. The CDR3 sequence is 15 residues long. Trimming stripped 0 bases from V and 1 base from J, with 8 bases between. CDR3 bases: TGCGCCAGCAGCTTGGGTCAGGGGTCCTACAATGAGCAGTTCTTC. Protein sequence: CASSLGQGSYNEQFF.

The J gene is TRBJ1-6, the V gene TRBV30; D remains ambiguous. Germline CDR1 is GTSNPN and CDR2 is SVGIG (reference sequence). The CDR3 consists of 14 residues. Trimming shortened V by 2 bases and J by 7 bases, and 12 bases separated the two germline ends. The CDR3 region is CAWSRSHRNSPLHF. CDR3 nucleotide sequence: TGTGCCTGGAGTCGGTCACACAGAAATTCACCCCTCCACTTT.

This clone was seen a handful of times. The J gene is TRBJ1-2, the V gene TRBV4-1; D is perhaps TRBD1 (5 bases). The germline V and J ends were trimmed by 2 bases and 6 bases, with 13 bases remaining between them. The germline V gene has CDR1 MGHRA and CDR2 YSYEKL. This CDR3 comprises 14 residues. CDR3 loop: CASSQMGTNHGYTF. Here the CDR3 DNA reads TGCGCCAGCAGCCAAATGGGGACTAATCATGGCTACACCTTC.

The chain couples TRBV10-3 to TRBJ1-1; D perhaps matches TRBD1 (5 bases). Trimming pared 3 bases from V and 8 bases from J, leaving 13 bases between. CDR3 length: 13 residues. Germline V gene sequence: CDR1 ENHRY, CDR2 SYGVKD. CDR3 nucleotide sequence: TGTGCCATCAGTGACGACAGCCCAACCGAAGCTTTCTTT. Translated: CAISDDSPTEAFF.

V and J are TRBV3-1 (or the pseudogene TRBV3-2) and TRBJ2-1; TRBD2 aligns across 14 bases. The trim removed 4 bases at V and 2 bases at J, leaving 7 bases unmatched. CDR3 length equals 18 residues. The germline V gene has CDR1 LGHDT and CDR2 YNNKEL (reference sequence). CDR3 sequence: CASSPFGTSGGPYNEQFF. DNA of the CDR3: TGTGCCAGCAGCCCGTTTGGGACTAGCGGGGGCCCCTACAATGAGCAGTTCTTC.

The chain is built from TRBV12-3 or TRBV12-4 and TRBJ1-1; the D is unclear. The CDR3 loop spans 13 amino acids. The ends were cut back, 7 bases at V and 4 bases at J, with 13 bases in the middle. CDR3 nucleotide sequence: TGTGCCAGCACGAGAATTTCGAGCACTGAAGCTTTCTTT. Amino acid sequence: CASTRISSTEAFF.

The rearrangement uses TRBV12-3 or TRBV12-4 and TRBJ2-7, with TRBD1 matching over 7 bases. The CDR3 sequence is 13 residues long. The V segment lost 6 bases and the J segment 2 bases; nucleotides outside the gene matches: 4. The DNA of the CDR3 is TGTGCCAGCAGGCCCACAGGGGCCTACGAGCAGTACTTC. As protein: CASRPTGAYEQYF.